These 17 T cell receptor beta chains originate from one sample sequenced in a study of blood T cell repertoires in COVID-19. Profiled with immunoSEQ multiplex PCR; TCRdb holds only in-frame clones, not every one. The table shows around 160,000 clones, with roughly four fifths occurring only once. The sequencing sample was made of peripheral blood. These receptors originate from a human donor with acute or convalescent COVID-19. The donor label of this sample is uncertain.

This clone was observed once. The chain uses TRBV6-2 or TRBV6-3 and TRBJ2-2; 7 bases align to TRBD1. This CDR3 comprises 15 residues. Unmatched junction bases numbered 3, after V lost 1 base and J lost 4 bases. In germline, CDR1 is MNHEY, CDR2 SVGEGT. In DNA, the CDR3 is TGTGCCAGCAGTTACTTACAGGGGCGCACCGGGGAGCTGTTTTTT. Translated, it gives CASSYLQGRTGELFF.

The chain uses TRBV7-9 and TRBJ1-3; 7 bases agree with TRBD1. Unmatched junction bases numbered 16, after V lost 5 bases and J lost 0 bases. The germline gives CDR1 SEHNR, CDR2 FQNEAQ (reference sequence). This CDR3 contains 19 residues. CDR3 coding DNA: TGTGCCAGCAGCCGAAGACAGGGTGCTTCTTTTTCCTCTGGAAACACCATATATTTT. The encoded protein is CASSRRQGASFSSGNTIYF. The variable domain in full, completed from reference TRBV7-9 and TRBJ1-3, reads DTGVSQNPRHKITKRGQNVTFRCDPISEHNRLYWYRQTLGQGPEFLTYFQNEAQLEKSRLLSDRFSAERPKGSFSTLEIQRTEQGDSAMYLCASSRRQGASFSSGNTIYFGEGSWLTVV.

This chain joins TRBV2 and TRBJ2-5, with D possibly being TRBD2 (5 bases). Trimming took off 4 bases at V and 7 bases at J, with 16 bases between the two ends. CDR1 and CDR2 from the germline V gene are SNHLY and FYNNEI. The CDR3 sequence is 14 residues long. The CDR3 is CASSGPRESGTQYF. As DNA, the CDR3 is TGTGCCAGCAGTGGCCCGAGGGAGTCGGGGACCCAGTACTTC.

The V call is TRBV30, the J call TRBJ1-2; perhaps TRBD1 as D (6 bases). CDR3 length: 16 amino acids. Germline V lookup: CDR1 GTSNPN, CDR2 SVGIG (reference sequence). Trimming took 0 bases from V and 0 from J, leaving 14 bases between them. The DNA for the CDR3 is TGTGCCTGGAGTGTTAGAACAGGGCCTACTAACTATGGCTACACCTTC. Its protein is CAWSVRTGPTNYGYTF. Full variable domain (rest looked up from reference TRBV30 and TRBJ1-2): SQTIHQWPATLVQPVGSPLSLECTVEGTSNPNLYWYRQAAGRGLQLLFYSVGIGQISSEVPQNLSASRPQDRQFILSSKKLLLSDSGFYLCAWSVRTGPTNYGYTFGSGTRLTVV.

V is TRBV6-2 or TRBV6-3 and J is TRBJ1-1; D gene ambiguous. V was shortened by 2 bases and J by 5 bases, with 12 bases between the two germline ends. The CDR3 length is 14 residues. Germline CDR1 reads MNHEY; CDR2 reads SVGEGT. In DNA form, the CDR3 reads TGTGCCAGCAGTTACGAGGAGGGTTGGACTGAAGCTTTCTTT. It codes for CASSYEEGWTEAFF.

V and J are TRBV27 and TRBJ1-5; no firm D call. Trimming removed 8 bases from V and 10 bases from J, with 12 bases in between. The CDR3 sequence is 11 residues long. Germline CDR1 is MNHEY and CDR2 is SMNVEV (reference sequence). The CDR3 DNA follows: TGTGCCAGCGGGCTCGCAGGACCCCAGCATTTT. Its protein is CASGLAGPQHF.

The chain employs TRBV5-8 and TRBJ1-4; D not certain. Deletions cut 4 bases from V and 8 bases from J, with 15 bases between. Germline lookup yields CDR1 SGHTS and CDR2 YDEGEE. CDR3 size: 14 residues. CDR3 in amino acids: CASSPQAGEEKLFF. CDR3 DNA sequence: TGTGCCAGCAGCCCTCAGGCCGGCGAGGAAAAACTGTTTTTT.

This chain uses TRBV2 with TRBJ2-7, with 7 bases matching TRBD1. Germline V CDR1 and CDR2: SNHLY, FYNNEI. The CDR3 is made up of 12 amino acids. V lost 7 bases to trimming and J lost 2 bases; unmatched junction nucleotides: 2. This chain's CDR3 is CASKQGAYEQYF. CDR3 sequence (DNA): TGTGCCAGCAAGCAGGGGGCCTACGAGCAGTACTTC.

V and J are TRBV7-2 and TRBJ2-1; maybe TRBD2 (7 bases). Trimming took off 3 bases at V and 7 bases at J, with 19 bases between the two ends. CDR3 length: 16 amino acids. The germline V gene has CDR1 SGHTA and CDR2 FQGNSA. The CDR3 spells CASSFGGGPYLNEQFF. DNA of the CDR3: TGTGCCAGCAGCTTTGGGGGGGGGCCCTACTTGAATGAGCAGTTCTTC. The full variable domain, in which reference TRBV7-2 and TRBJ2-1 provide the parts outside the CDR3, is GAGVSQSPSNKVTEKGKDVELRCDPISGHTALYWYRQSLGQGLEFLIYFQGNSAPDKSGLPSDRFSAERTGGSVSTLTIQRTQQEDSAVYLCASSFGGGPYLNEQFFGPGTRLTVL.

The chain has TRBV29-1 and TRBJ2-7; 8 nucleotides line up with TRBD1. The J segment lost 2 bases and the V segment lost 3 bases, leaving 3 bases of the junction unmatched. CDR1 SQVTM and CDR2 ANQGSEA come from the germline V gene. The CDR3 has 13 amino acids. The CDR3, as DNA: TGCAGCGTTGATACAGGGGGGACCTACGAGCAGTACTTC. This sequence encodes CSVDTGGTYEQYF.

The chain uses TRBV9 and TRBJ1-4; D is uncertain. Trimming pared 0 bases from V and 5 bases from J, leaving 11 bases between. Germline loops: CDR1 SGDLS, CDR2 YYNGEE. The CDR3 is 15 residues long. CDR3 protein: CASSVAVAGNEKLFF. For the CDR3, the DNA is TGTGCCAGCAGCGTAGCAGTTGCAGGAAATGAAAAACTGTTTTTT.

V usage is TRBV7-2 and J usage is TRBJ2-7; TRBD2 is a possible D gene (6 bases). Germline CDR1 and CDR2: SGHTA and FQGNSA. V was shortened by 0 bases and J by 7 bases, with 10 bases between the two germline ends. The CDR3 is 13 amino acids. The CDR3 DNA reads as TGTGCCAGCAGCTTAGCGGGGGGTAGGGAGCAGTACTTC. Its translation is CASSLAGGREQYF.

The chain recombines TRBV5-1 with TRBJ1-4; 7 bases are shared with TRBD1. CDR3 length: 15 residues. Germline assignment: CDR1 SGHRS and CDR2 YFSETQ. With 5 bases clipped from V and 4 bases from J, the junction kept 8 bases outside the gene matches. CDR3 sequence: CASSSLRGDNEKLFF. CDR3 coding DNA: TGCGCCAGCAGTTCCCTCAGGGGGGATAATGAAAAACTGTTTTTT.

This clone has a single count. The chain carries TRBV24-1 and TRBJ2-2, with 10 bases fitting TRBD1. This CDR3 is 15 amino acids long. Trimming took 7 bases from V and 7 from J; bases not matched to a gene: 8. Germline lookup yields CDR1 KGHDR and CDR2 SFDVKD. The CDR3 here is CATSATGGAIGELFF. The CDR3 DNA reads as TGTGCCACCAGCGCGACAGGGGGCGCCATCGGGGAGCTGTTTTTT.

The table lists this clone with a few counts. This chain joins TRBV21-1 and TRBJ1-4; the D call of TRBD1 is as the table states it, not checked on the DNA. TRBV21-1 is described as a pseudogene. The CDR3 covers 13 residues. The chain's CDR3 is CASSGQGLEKLFF. The CDR3 DNA reads as TGTGCCAGCAGCGGACAGGGCCTAGAAAAACTGTTTTTT.

The V and J genes are TRBV7-2 and TRBJ1-2; 7 bases match TRBD1. V dropped 1 base and J dropped 6; count of bases not matched to a gene: 8. The CDR3 is 15 amino acids. Germline-derived CDR1 and CDR2 are SGHTA and FQGNSA. CDR3 amino acids: CASSLGGTATNGYTF. The CDR3 DNA reads as TGTGCCAGCAGCTTAGGGGGGACAGCAACAAATGGCTACACCTTC. Full variable domain (rest looked up from reference TRBV7-2 and TRBJ1-2): GAGVSQSPSNKVTEKGKDVELRCDPISGHTALYWYRQSLGQGLEFLIYFQGNSAPDKSGLPSDRFSAERTGGSVSTLTIQRTQQEDSAVYLCASSLGGTATNGYTFGSGTRLTVV.

V gene TRBV2 combines with J gene TRBJ2-3; 7 nucleotides align to TRBD1. Germline CDR1 SNHLY, CDR2 FYNNEI. V dropped 5 bases and J dropped 7; count of bases not matched to a gene: 12. The CDR3 runs 15 residues. DNA for the CDR3: TGTGCCAGCAGTAAGGGGGCACTCTCAGGAAATACGCAGTATTTT. Translating gives CASSKGALSGNTQYF.